The following is a T cell receptor (beta chain) sequence with its context. What it binds is unknown. The data were obtained in a study of T cells expressing NK-cell markers. The wider study: Sorted T-cell subsets CD3+CD56+NKG2C+, CD3+CD56+NKG2C- and CD3+CD56-NKG2C+ were TCR beta-sequenced.

The study, taken as a whole, reports: Evidence did not settle whether expanded NKG2C+ T cell clones targeted HCMV.

This CDR3 comprises 13 residues. From germline, CDR1 is MDHEN and CDR2 SYDVKM. 5'RACE template switching with UMIs produced the TCR beta cDNA. No DNA is given; TCRdb re-called the 5' RACE reads and lists each CDR3 protein once. This sample's clone table lists 350,000 to 450,000 distinct CDR3 sequences. This sequence originates from a man aged 18-70 years in good health. The V call is TRBV28, the J call TRBJ2-3; TCRdb designates TRBD2, a call that cannot be tested without DNA. The sequencing sample was made of blood T cells: a sorted CD56 or NKG2C T cell subset, CD4+ or CD8+ T cells, or bulk PBMC T cells (not recorded which). The CDR3 spells CASLAGRTDTQYF.